This T cell receptor (beta chain) came from a study of blood T cell repertoires in COVID-19. This clone was observed a single time. Assay: immunoSEQ multiplex PCR; the TCRdb copy retains only in-frame clones and omits some. This repertoire shows about 250,000 clones, almost 85% found once; its top ten account for 9.1%. The CDR3 sequence is 13 residues long. Germline CDR1 is MNHEY and CDR2 is SVGAGI. Trimming shortened V by 6 bases and J by 7 bases, and 15 bases separated the two germline ends. The cohort comprised adults aged 18 to 89 years residing in approximately 22 US areas. The clonotype comes from a woman between 45 and 65 years old with acute COVID-19. The genes are TRBV6-5 and TRBJ2-5; weak D call: TRBD2 (7 bases). The specimen was PBMCs or T cells enriched from blood (not recorded which). This chain's CDR3 is CASSPGGPRTQYF. Here the CDR3 DNA reads TGTGCCAGCAGCCCCGGGGGGCCCAGGACCCAGTACTTC.